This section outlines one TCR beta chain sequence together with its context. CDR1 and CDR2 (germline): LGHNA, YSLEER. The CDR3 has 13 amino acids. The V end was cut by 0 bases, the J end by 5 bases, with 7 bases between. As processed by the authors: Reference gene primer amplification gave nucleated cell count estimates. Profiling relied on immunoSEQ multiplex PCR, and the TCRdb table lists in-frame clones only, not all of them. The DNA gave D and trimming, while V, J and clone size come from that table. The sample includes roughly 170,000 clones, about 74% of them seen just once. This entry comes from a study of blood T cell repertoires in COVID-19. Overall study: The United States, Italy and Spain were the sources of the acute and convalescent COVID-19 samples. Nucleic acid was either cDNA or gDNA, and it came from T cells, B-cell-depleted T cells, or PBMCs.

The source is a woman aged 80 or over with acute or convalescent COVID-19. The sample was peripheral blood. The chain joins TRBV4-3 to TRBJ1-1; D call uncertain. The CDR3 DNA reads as TGCGCCAGCAGCCAAGACCCCAGGACTGAAGCTTTCTTT. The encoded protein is CASSQDPRTEAFF.